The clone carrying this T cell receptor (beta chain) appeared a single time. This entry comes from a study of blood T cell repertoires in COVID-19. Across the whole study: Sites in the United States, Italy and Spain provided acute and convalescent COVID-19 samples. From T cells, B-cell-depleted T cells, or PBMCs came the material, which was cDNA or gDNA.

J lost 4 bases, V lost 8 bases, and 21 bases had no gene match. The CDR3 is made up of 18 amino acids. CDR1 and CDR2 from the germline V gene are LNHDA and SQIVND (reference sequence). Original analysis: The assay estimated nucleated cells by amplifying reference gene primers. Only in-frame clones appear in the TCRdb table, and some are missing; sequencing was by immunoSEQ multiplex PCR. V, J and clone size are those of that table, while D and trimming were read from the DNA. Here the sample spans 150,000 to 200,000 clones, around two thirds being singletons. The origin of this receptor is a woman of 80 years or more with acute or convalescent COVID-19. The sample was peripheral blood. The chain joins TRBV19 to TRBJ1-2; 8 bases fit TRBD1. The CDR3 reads CASGGAGGAHRSGYGYTF. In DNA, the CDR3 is TGTGCCAGTGGAGGGGCAGGGGGCGCACATCGGAGTGGCTATGGCTACACCTTC.